The rows below give T cell receptor beta chains drawn from one sample of a study of CXCR3 chemokines and chemotherapy response in bladder cancer. TCRdb reprocessed the PCR reads with MiXCR, giving one entry per CDR3 protein. This table has about 8,100 distinct CDR3 sequences, approximately 12% appearing once. Sampling was carried out from a patient whose treatment included neoadjuvant chemotherapy. The receptors shown here come from a human donor with bladder cancer that responded to neoadjuvant chemotherapy. The CDR3 runs from the conserved cysteine through the conserved F or W. Fields, in order: clone size, D gene, J gene, V gene, CDR3 protein, CDR3 DNA. A D gene is named only where the DNA matches it firmly. The size of a clone is reported for some rows only, either as once, few or many, or as a class for expanded clones.

abundance: many; d_gene: -; j_gene: TRBJ2-7; v_gene: TRBV6-1; CDR3aa: CASAHSFSYEQYF; CDR3nt: TGTGCCAGCGCGCACAGTTTCTCCTACGAGCAGTACTTC
abundance: -; d_gene: -; j_gene: TRBJ2-5; v_gene: TRBV18; CDR3aa: CASSPFGTLNGETQYF; CDR3nt: TGTGCCAGCTCACCGTTTGGGACATTGAACGGGGAGACCCAGTACTTC
abundance: large; d_gene: -; j_gene: TRBJ1-1; v_gene: TRBV6-6; CDR3aa: CASTVGRATEAFF; CDR3nt: TGTGCCAGCACCGTTGGTCGGGCCACTGAAGCTTTCTTT
abundance: -; d_gene: TRBD1; j_gene: TRBJ2-5; v_gene: TRBV9; CDR3aa: CASSRGTGVQETQYF; CDR3nt: TGTGCCAGCAGCAGAGGGACAGGGGTGCAAGAGACCCAGTACTTC
abundance: once; d_gene: TRBD1; j_gene: TRBJ1-2; v_gene: TRBV5-4; CDR3aa: CASSPRTGGYTF; CDR3nt: TGTGCCAGCAGCCCACGGACAGGGGGCTACACCTTC
abundance: many; d_gene: -; j_gene: TRBJ2-2; v_gene: TRBV7-2; CDR3aa: CASSLVGGLNTGELFF; CDR3nt: TGTGCCAGCAGCTTAGTTGGGGGGTTGAACACCGGGGAGCTGTTTTTT
abundance: medium-sized; d_gene: -; j_gene: TRBJ1-1; v_gene: TRBV27; CDR3aa: CASSLSGGTGSAEAFF; CDR3nt: TGTGCCAGCAGTTTATCGGGGGGGACGGGGAGTGCTGAAGCTTTCTTT
abundance: many; d_gene: TRBD1; j_gene: TRBJ2-7; v_gene: TRBV29-1; CDR3aa: CSASDRGPYEQYF; CDR3nt: TGCAGCGCTTCAGACAGGGGGCCCTACGAGCAGTACTTC
abundance: many; d_gene: TRBD1; j_gene: TRBJ1-1; v_gene: TRBV20-1; CDR3aa: CSAPGQGAEAFF; CDR3nt: TGCAGTGCACCGGGACAGGGGGCTGAAGCTTTCTTT
abundance: large; d_gene: -; j_gene: TRBJ2-7; v_gene: TRBV19; CDR3aa: CASSVTPTYEQYF; CDR3nt: TGTGCCAGTAGTGTGACCCCTACCTACGAGCAGTACTTC
abundance: many; d_gene: -; j_gene: TRBJ2-7; v_gene: TRBV7-2; CDR3aa: CASSLNKGFEQYF; CDR3nt: TGTGCCAGCAGCTTAAACAAGGGGTTCGAGCAGTACTTC
abundance: few; d_gene: -; j_gene: TRBJ1-1; v_gene: TRBV30; CDR3aa: CACGGGFRGQAFF; CDR3nt: TGTGCCTGTGGGGGGGGTTTCCGGGGCCAAGCTTTCTTT
abundance: many; d_gene: -; j_gene: TRBJ1-1; v_gene: TRBV15; CDR3aa: CATSRDRQMNTEAFF; CDR3nt: TGTGCCACCAGCAGAGATCGACAGATGAACACTGAAGCTTTCTTT
abundance: medium-sized; d_gene: -; j_gene: TRBJ2-5; v_gene: TRBV6-1; CDR3aa: CASLSRTARETQYF; CDR3nt: TGTGCCAGTCTGTCGCGGACGGCTCGGGAGACCCAGTACTTC
abundance: few; d_gene: -; j_gene: TRBJ2-7; v_gene: TRBV29-1; CDR3aa: CSAGRGAFYEQYF; CDR3nt: TGCAGCGCCGGTCGAGGGGCTTTCTACGAGCAGTACTTC
abundance: medium-sized; d_gene: TRBD1; j_gene: TRBJ2-2; v_gene: TRBV5-6; CDR3aa: CASSFGTGGTGELFF; CDR3nt: TGTGCCAGCAGCTTCGGGACAGGGGGAACCGGGGAGCTGTTTTTT
abundance: -; d_gene: TRBD1; j_gene: TRBJ1-2; v_gene: TRBV20-1; CDR3aa: CSALDRGRFLYGYTF; CDR3nt: TGCAGTGCCTTGGACAGGGGGCGATTCCTCTATGGCTACACCTTC
abundance: many; d_gene: -; j_gene: TRBJ1-4; v_gene: TRBV29-1; CDR3aa: CSVEVTNEKLFF; CDR3nt: TGCAGCGTTGAGGTCACTAATGAAAAACTGTTTTTT
abundance: many; d_gene: -; j_gene: TRBJ1-2; v_gene: TRBV24-1; CDR3aa: CATSESEGYGYTF; CDR3nt: TGTGCCACCAGTGAGTCAGAGGGCTATGGCTACACCTTC
abundance: many; d_gene: TRBD1; j_gene: TRBJ1-5; v_gene: TRBV19; CDR3aa: CASSKTGGSGRPQHF; CDR3nt: TGTGCCAGTAGTAAGACAGGGGGAAGTGGCCGGCCCCAGCATTTT
abundance: many; d_gene: -; j_gene: TRBJ1-2; v_gene: TRBV12-3/TRBV12-4; CDR3aa: CASSLHRRSNYGYTF; CDR3nt: TGTGCCAGCAGTCTTCACAGAAGGTCTAACTATGGCTACACCTTC
abundance: many; d_gene: TRBD1; j_gene: TRBJ2-7; v_gene: TRBV13; CDR3aa: CASSLASGQGKHEQYF; CDR3nt: TGTGCCAGCAGCTTAGCTTCGGGACAGGGTAAGCACGAGCAGTACTTC
abundance: many; d_gene: -; j_gene: TRBJ2-7; v_gene: TRBV10-3; CDR3aa: CAISESRLIYEQYF; CDR3nt: TGTGCCATCAGTGAGTCGAGGCTGATATACGAGCAGTACTTC
abundance: many; d_gene: TRBD1; j_gene: TRBJ1-4; v_gene: TRBV7-9; CDR3aa: CASSLETGKREKLFF; CDR3nt: TGTGCCAGCAGCTTGGAGACAGGGAAAAGAGAAAAACTGTTTTTT
abundance: few; d_gene: TRBD1; j_gene: TRBJ1-5; v_gene: TRBV5-6; CDR3aa: CASSRRQGQGQPQHF; CDR3nt: TGTGCCAGCAGCAGACGACAGGGTCAAGGTCAGCCCCAGCATTTT
abundance: many; d_gene: -; j_gene: TRBJ1-1; v_gene: TRBV18; CDR3aa: CASSPLGTANTEAFF; CDR3nt: TGTGCCAGCTCACCATTAGGGACTGCGAACACTGAAGCTTTCTTT
abundance: many; d_gene: TRBD1; j_gene: TRBJ1-2; v_gene: TRBV5-6; CDR3aa: CASSVPGQAFYGYTF; CDR3nt: TGTGCCAGCAGCGTACCAGGACAGGCTTTCTATGGCTACACCTTC
abundance: few; d_gene: -; j_gene: TRBJ2-3; v_gene: TRBV5-4; CDR3aa: CASSTRYTDTQYF; CDR3nt: TGTGCCAGCAGCACCCGATACACAGATACGCAGTATTTT
abundance: few; d_gene: TRBD1; j_gene: TRBJ2-5; v_gene: TRBV5-6; CDR3aa: CASSLGKGALETQYF; CDR3nt: TGTGCCAGCAGCTTGGGAAAGGGGGCGCTTGAGACCCAGTACTTC
abundance: medium-sized; d_gene: -; j_gene: TRBJ1-6; v_gene: TRBV30; CDR3aa: CAWGIRGGNSPLHF; CDR3nt: TGTGCCTGGGGGATCAGGGGAGGTAATTCACCCCTCCACTTT
abundance: -; d_gene: -; j_gene: TRBJ1-6; v_gene: TRBV27; CDR3aa: CASRATGRKNSPLHF; CDR3nt: TGTGCCAGCAGGGCAACGGGACGGAAGAATTCACCCCTCCACTTT
abundance: few; d_gene: TRBD1; j_gene: TRBJ2-4; v_gene: TRBV15; CDR3aa: CATSRWPGQGLDIQYF; CDR3nt: TGTGCCACCAGCAGATGGCCGGGACAGGGGCTGGACATTCAGTACTTC
abundance: many; d_gene: -; j_gene: TRBJ1-4; v_gene: TRBV6-5; CDR3aa: CASSYKGLYEKLFF; CDR3nt: TGTGCCAGCAGTTATAAGGGTTTATATGAAAAACTGTTTTTT
abundance: medium-sized; d_gene: TRBD1; j_gene: TRBJ1-5; v_gene: TRBV6-1; CDR3aa: CASSVGTGVNQPQHF; CDR3nt: TGTGCCAGCAGTGTCGGGACAGGGGTCAATCAGCCCCAGCATTTT
abundance: many; d_gene: -; j_gene: TRBJ2-4; v_gene: TRBV7-9; CDR3aa: CASSHSVSLAKNIQYF; CDR3nt: TGTGCCAGCAGCCACAGCGTTTCCCTAGCCAAAAACATTCAGTACTTC
abundance: many; d_gene: TRBD2; j_gene: TRBJ2-1; v_gene: TRBV6-1; CDR3aa: CASTVSGGAPNDEQFF; CDR3nt: TGTGCCAGCACGGTTAGCGGGGGGGCACCGAACGATGAGCAGTTCTTC
abundance: many; d_gene: TRBD2; j_gene: TRBJ2-5; v_gene: TRBV19; CDR3aa: CASSITFAGGLEETQYF; CDR3nt: TGTGCCAGTAGTATAACTTTCGCGGGGGGGCTCGAGGAGACCCAGTACTTC
abundance: -; d_gene: -; j_gene: TRBJ2-1; v_gene: TRBV7-9; CDR3aa: CASSLEIGEQFF; CDR3nt: TGTGCCAGCAGCTTAGAGATTGGTGAGCAGTTCTTC
abundance: medium-sized; d_gene: -; j_gene: TRBJ2-3; v_gene: TRBV27; CDR3aa: CASSSTSTQYF; CDR3nt: TGTGCCAGCAGTTCCACTAGCACGCAGTATTTT
abundance: -; d_gene: -; j_gene: TRBJ1-4; v_gene: TRBV6-2/TRBV6-3; CDR3aa: CATQGTNEKLFF; CDR3nt: TGTGCCACCCAGGGGACTAATGAAAAACTGTTTTTT
abundance: medium-sized; d_gene: -; j_gene: TRBJ2-2; v_gene: TRBV6-1; CDR3aa: CASSYYKDTGELFF; CDR3nt: TGTGCCAGCAGTTACTACAAAGACACCGGGGAGCTGTTTTTT
abundance: many; d_gene: -; j_gene: TRBJ1-2; v_gene: TRBV12-3/TRBV12-4; CDR3aa: CASSRGQRGYGYTF; CDR3nt: TGTGCCAGCAGCCGAGGCCAACGGGGCTATGGCTACACCTTC
abundance: medium-sized; d_gene: -; j_gene: TRBJ1-1; v_gene: TRBV6-5; CDR3aa: CASSSRRANTEAFF; CDR3nt: TGTGCCAGCAGTTCCCGCAGGGCGAACACTGAAGCTTTCTTT
abundance: -; d_gene: -; j_gene: TRBJ1-1; v_gene: TRBV20-1; CDR3aa: CSARWGTEAFF; CDR3nt: TGCAGTGCTAGGTGGGGGACTGAAGCTTTCTTT
abundance: -; d_gene: TRBD1; j_gene: TRBJ2-7; v_gene: TRBV7-9; CDR3aa: CASSLGTGVGEQYF; CDR3nt: TGTGCCAGCAGCTTAGGGACAGGGGTTGGCGAGCAGTACTTC
abundance: medium-sized; d_gene: -; j_gene: TRBJ1-2; v_gene: TRBV10-3; CDR3aa: CAISAQGGPNYGYTF; CDR3nt: TGTGCCATCAGTGCACAGGGAGGGCCTAACTATGGCTACACCTTC
abundance: many; d_gene: -; j_gene: TRBJ2-7; v_gene: TRBV12-3/TRBV12-4; CDR3aa: CASSSVHEQYF; CDR3nt: TGTGCCAGCAGTTCGGTTCACGAGCAGTACTTC